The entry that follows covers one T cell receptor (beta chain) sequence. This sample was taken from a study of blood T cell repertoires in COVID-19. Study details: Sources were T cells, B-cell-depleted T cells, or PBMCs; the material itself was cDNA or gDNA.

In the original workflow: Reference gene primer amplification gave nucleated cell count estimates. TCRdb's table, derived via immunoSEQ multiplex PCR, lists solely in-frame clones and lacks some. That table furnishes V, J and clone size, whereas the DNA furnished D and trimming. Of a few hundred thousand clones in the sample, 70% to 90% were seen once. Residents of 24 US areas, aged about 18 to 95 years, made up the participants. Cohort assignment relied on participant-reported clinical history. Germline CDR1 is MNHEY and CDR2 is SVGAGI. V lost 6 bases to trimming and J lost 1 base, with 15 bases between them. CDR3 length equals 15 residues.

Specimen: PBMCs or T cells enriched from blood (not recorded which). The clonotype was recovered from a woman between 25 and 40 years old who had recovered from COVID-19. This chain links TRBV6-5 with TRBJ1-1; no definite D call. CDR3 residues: CASSRAKYGNTEAFF. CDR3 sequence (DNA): TGTGCCAGCAGCCGCGCCAAGTACGGGAACACTGAAGCTTTCTTT.